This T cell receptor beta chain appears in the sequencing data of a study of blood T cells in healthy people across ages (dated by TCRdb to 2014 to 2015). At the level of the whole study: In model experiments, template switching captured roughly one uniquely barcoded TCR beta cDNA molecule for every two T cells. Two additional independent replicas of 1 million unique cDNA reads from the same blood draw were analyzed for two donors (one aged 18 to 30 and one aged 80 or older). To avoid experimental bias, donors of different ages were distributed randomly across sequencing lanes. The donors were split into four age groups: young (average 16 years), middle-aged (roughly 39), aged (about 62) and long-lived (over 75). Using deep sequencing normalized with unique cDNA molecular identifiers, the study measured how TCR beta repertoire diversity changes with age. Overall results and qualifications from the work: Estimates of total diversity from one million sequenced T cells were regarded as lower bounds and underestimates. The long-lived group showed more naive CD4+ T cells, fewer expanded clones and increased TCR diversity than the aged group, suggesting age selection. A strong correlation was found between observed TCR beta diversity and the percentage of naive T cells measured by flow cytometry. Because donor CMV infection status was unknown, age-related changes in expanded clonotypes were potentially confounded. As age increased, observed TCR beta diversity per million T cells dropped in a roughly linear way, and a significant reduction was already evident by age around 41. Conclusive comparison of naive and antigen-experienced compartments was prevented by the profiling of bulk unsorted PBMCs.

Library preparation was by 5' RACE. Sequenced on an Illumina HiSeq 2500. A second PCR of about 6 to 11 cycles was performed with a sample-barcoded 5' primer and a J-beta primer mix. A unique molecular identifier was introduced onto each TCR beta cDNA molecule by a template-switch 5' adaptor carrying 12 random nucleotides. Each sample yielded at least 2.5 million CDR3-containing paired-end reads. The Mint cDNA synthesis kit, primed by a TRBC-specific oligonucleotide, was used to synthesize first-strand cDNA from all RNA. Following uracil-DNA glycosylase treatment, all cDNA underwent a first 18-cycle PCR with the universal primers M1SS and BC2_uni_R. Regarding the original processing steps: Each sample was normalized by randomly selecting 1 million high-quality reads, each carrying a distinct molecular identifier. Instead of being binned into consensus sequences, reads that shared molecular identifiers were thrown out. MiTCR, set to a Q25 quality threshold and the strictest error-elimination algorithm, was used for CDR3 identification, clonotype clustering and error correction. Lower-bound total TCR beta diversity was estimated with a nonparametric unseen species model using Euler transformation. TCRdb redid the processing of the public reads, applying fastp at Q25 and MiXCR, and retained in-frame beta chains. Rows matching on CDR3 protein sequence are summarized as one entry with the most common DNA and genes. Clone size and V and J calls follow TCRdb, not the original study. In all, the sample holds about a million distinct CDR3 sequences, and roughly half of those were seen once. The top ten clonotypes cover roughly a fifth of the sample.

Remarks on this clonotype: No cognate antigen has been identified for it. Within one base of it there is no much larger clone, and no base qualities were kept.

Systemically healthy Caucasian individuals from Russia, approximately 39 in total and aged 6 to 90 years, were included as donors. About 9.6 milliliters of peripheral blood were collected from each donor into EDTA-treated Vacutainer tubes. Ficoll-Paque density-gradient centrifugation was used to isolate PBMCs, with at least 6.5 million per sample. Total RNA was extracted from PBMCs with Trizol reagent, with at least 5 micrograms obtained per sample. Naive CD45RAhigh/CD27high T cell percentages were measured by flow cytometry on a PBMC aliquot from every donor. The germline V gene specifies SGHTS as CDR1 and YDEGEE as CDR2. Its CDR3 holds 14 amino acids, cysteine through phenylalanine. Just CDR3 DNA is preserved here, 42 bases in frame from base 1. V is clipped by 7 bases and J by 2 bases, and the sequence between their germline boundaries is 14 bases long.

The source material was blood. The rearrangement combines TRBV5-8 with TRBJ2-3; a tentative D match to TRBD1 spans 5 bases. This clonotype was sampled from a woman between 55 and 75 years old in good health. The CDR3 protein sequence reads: CASQYQGNTDTQYF. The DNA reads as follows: TGTGCCAGCCAGTATCAGGGTAACACAGATACGCAGTATTTT.